The present entry profiles one TCR beta chain with its context. Its antigen is not known. This sample is drawn from a study of shared clonotypes between healthy human individuals. Several immunoSEQ 96-well plates shared each subset's DNA, each plate a replicate. TCRdb's copy holds only in-frame clones and misses some; the assay was immunoSEQ multiplex PCR. The table lists approximately 1.5 million clones, around 98% of them singletons, with 0.4% to 0.45% in the top ten. Study findings and constraints: Across four donors, naive CD4 shared approximately 4.5%, naive CD8 around 3.8%, memory CD4 2% to 2.5%, memory CD8 more than 0.35%.

The sequence came from a young man in good health. Sequencing used naive CD4+ T cells sorted from blood. The subset denotes: CD45RA+ positively selected.

CDR3 DNA: TGTGCCAGCAGCGGGCCCAGGGGATCCTTTGCCCCCTACGAGCAGTACTTC. Protein product: CASSGPRGSFAPYEQYF. The genes are TRBV9 and TRBJ2-7; possibly TRBD1 for D (6 bases). CDR1 SGDLS and CDR2 YYNGEE come from the germline V gene. CDR3 length: 17 amino acids. The germline V and J ends were trimmed by 3 bases and 2 bases, with 21 bases remaining between them.